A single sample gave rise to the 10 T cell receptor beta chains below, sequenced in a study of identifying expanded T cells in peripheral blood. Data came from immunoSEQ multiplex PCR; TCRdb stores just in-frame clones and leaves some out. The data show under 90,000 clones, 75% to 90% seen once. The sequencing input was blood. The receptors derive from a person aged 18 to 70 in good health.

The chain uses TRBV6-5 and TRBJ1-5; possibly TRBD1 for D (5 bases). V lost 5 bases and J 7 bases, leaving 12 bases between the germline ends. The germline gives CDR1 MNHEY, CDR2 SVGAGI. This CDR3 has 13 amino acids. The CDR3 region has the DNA TGTGCCAGCAGTGAAGTCGGGGCCCAGCCCCAGCATTTT. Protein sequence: CASSEVGAQPQHF.

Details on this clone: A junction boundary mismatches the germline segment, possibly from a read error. The chain's CDR3 is CASSQVRGGNSPLHF. The CDR3 nucleotides are TGCGCCAGCAGCCAAGTTCGAGGGGGTAATTCACCCCTCCACTTT. The gene calls are TRBV7-9 and TRBJ1-6, with a weak D call TRBD1 (6 bases). This CDR3 has 15 residues. CDR1 and CDR2 (germline): SEHNR, FQNEAQ (reference sequence). Supplemented by reference TRBV7-9 and TRBJ1-6, the full variable domain reads DTGVSQNPRHKITKRGQNVTFRCDPISEHNRLYWYRQTLGQGPEFLTYFQNEAQLEKSRLLSDRFSAERPKGSFSTLEIQRTEQGDSAMYLCASSQVRGGNSPLHFGNGTRLTVT.

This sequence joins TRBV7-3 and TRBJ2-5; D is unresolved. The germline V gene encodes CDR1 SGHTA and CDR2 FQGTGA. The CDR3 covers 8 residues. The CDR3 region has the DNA TGTAAATTAGAGACCCAGTACTTC. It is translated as CKLETQYF.

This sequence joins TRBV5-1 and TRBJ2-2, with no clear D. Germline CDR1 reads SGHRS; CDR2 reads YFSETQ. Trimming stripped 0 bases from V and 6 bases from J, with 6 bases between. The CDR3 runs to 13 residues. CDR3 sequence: CASSLEGSGELFF. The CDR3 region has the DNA TGCGCCAGCAGCTTGGAAGGATCCGGGGAGCTGTTTTTT.

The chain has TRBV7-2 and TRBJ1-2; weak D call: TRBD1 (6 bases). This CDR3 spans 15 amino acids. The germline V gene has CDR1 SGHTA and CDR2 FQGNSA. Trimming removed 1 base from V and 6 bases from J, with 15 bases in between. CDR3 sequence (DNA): TGTGCCAGCAGCTTAGTTGGGGGGCCCAGGAATGGCTACACCTTC. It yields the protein CASSLVGGPRNGYTF.

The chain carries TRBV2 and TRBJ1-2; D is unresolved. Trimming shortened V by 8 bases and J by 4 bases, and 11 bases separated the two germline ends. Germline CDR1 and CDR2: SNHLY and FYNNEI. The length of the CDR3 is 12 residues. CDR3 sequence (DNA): TGTGCCAGCCTGAGGGTACCCTATGGCTACACCTTC. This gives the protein CASLRVPYGYTF.

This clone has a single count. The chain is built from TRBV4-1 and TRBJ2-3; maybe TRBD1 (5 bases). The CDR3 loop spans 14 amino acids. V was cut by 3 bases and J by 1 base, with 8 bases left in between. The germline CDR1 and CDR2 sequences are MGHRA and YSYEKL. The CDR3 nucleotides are TGCGCCAGCAGCCACCAGGGTGGCACAGATACGCAGTATTTT. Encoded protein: CASSHQGGTDTQYF.

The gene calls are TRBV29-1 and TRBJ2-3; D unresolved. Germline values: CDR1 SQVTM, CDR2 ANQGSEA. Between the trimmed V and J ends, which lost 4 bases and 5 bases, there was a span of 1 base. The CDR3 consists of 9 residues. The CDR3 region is CSVGDTQYF. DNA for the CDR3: TGCAGCGTTGGAGATACGCAGTATTTT.

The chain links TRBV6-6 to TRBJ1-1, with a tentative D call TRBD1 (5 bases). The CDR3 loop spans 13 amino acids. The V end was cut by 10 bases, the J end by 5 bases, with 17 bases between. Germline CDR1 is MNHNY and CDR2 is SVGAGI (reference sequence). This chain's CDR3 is CAIRLRDATEAFF. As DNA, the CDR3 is TGTGCCATCCGCCTCAGGGACGCGACTGAAGCTTTCTTT.

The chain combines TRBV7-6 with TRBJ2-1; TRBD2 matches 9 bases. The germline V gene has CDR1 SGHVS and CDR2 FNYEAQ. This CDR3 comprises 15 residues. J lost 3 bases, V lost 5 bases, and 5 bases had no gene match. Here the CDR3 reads CASSQGTSSYNEQFF. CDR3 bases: TGTGCCAGCAGCCAAGGGACTAGCAGCTACAATGAGCAGTTCTTC.